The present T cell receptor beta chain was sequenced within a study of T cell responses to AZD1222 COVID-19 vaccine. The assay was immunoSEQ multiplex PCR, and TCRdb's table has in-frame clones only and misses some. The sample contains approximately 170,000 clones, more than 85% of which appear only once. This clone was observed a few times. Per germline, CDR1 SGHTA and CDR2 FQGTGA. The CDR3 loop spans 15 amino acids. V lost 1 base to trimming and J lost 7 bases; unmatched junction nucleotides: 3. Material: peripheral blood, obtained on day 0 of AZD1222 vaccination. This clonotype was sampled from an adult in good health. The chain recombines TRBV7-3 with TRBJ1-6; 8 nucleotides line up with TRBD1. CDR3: CASSLNTGGNSPLHF. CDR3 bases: TGTGCCAGCAGCTTAAATACAGGGGGGAATTCACCCCTCCACTTT.